This T cell receptor beta chain was obtained from a study of blood T cell repertoires in COVID-19. The germline V gene has CDR1 MDHEN and CDR2 SYDVKM. V was pared by 6 bases and J by 7 bases, with 13 bases of the junction left unmatched. The CDR3 has 16 amino acids. Only in-frame clones appear in the TCRdb table, and some are missing; sequencing was by immunoSEQ multiplex PCR. The data show some 96,000 clones, roughly 80% seen once. This TCR came from a woman in her 70s with acute or convalescent COVID-19. The chain joins TRBV28 to TRBJ2-1; TRBD1 aligns across 9 bases. The specimen sequenced was peripheral blood. The CDR3 is CASSRFGQGSRNEQFF. The CDR3 nucleotides read TGTGCCAGCAGCCGATTCGGACAGGGGAGTCGGAATGAGCAGTTCTTC. The full variable domain, rest sourced from reference TRBV28 and TRBJ2-1, is DVKVTQSSRYLVKRTGEKVFLECVQDMDHENMFWYRQDPGLGLRLIYFSYDVKMKEKGDIPEGYSVSREKKERFSLILESASTNQTSMYLCASSRFGQGSRNEQFFGPGTRLTVL.